This T cell receptor beta chain was found in a study of cytomegalovirus exposure and HLA in healthy donors. The wider study: Out of 150 million to 200 million T cells, an earlier analysis found fewer than 140 million unique TCR beta sequences in total. Some 87 million unique TCRs from HLA-typed donors were held in an early release of data. Findings of the study overall: There were some V segments, including TRBV6-2 and TRBV6-3, excluded as indistinguishable. What TCR beta sequences reportedly achieved was accurate prediction of HLA-A and HLA-B alleles in most subjects.

Remarks on this clone: As yet, its antigen is unknown.

PCR primers comprised 60 Vbeta and 13 Jbeta primers. Profiling relied on immunoSEQ multiplex PCR, and the TCRdb table lists in-frame clones only, not all of them. The sample lists approximately 85,000 clones, 60% to 80% occurring once. Trimming cost V 0 bases and J 8 bases; bases outside gene matches: 6. The CDR3 is 15 residues long. Germline loops: CDR1 LNHNV, CDR2 YYDKDF (reference sequence). The chain couples TRBV15 to TRBJ1-2, with 10 nucleotides matching TRBD1. Sequencing input: PBMCs. The receptor comes from a woman between 45 and 60 years old in good health and CMV-seropositive. The CDR3 bases are TGTGCCACCAGCAGAGAAGGGGACAGGGGTAGCGGCTACACCTTC. Translated: CATSREGDRGSGYTF.